These 13 T cell receptor beta chains came from one sample sequenced in a study of blood T cell repertoires in COVID-19. The assay was immunoSEQ multiplex PCR, and TCRdb's table has in-frame clones only and misses some. In the table there are approximately 190,000 clones, roughly four fifths of which are singletons. Sequences were obtained from peripheral blood. The receptors stem from a woman aged 40 to 55 with acute or convalescent COVID-19.

The rearrangement joins TRBV5-4 to TRBJ1-3; tentative D call: TRBD1 (6 bases). Germline CDR1 SGHNT, CDR2 YYREEE (reference sequence). V shed 0 bases and J shed 1 base, with 11 bases lying between them. The CDR3 consists of 16 residues. CDR3 residues: CASSLEQGSSGNTIYF. Here the CDR3 DNA reads TGTGCCAGCAGCTTGGAACAGGGCTCGTCTGGAAACACCATATATTTT.

This chain links TRBV30 with TRBJ2-3, with 7 bases aligning to TRBD1. V dropped 2 bases and J dropped 13; count of bases not matched to a gene: 15. The germline V gene encodes CDR1 GTSNPN and CDR2 SVGIG (reference sequence). This CDR3 is 14 amino acids long. The CDR3 sequence is CAWSPKDRQGREYF. CDR3 DNA: TGTGCCTGGAGTCCCAAGGACCGACAGGGCCGCGAGTATTTT.

This sequence joins TRBV7-9 and TRBJ2-7; D remains ambiguous. The CDR3 totals 13 residues. The germline CDR1 and CDR2 sequences are SEHNR and FQNEAQ (reference sequence). Trimming stripped 3 bases from V and 7 bases from J, with 13 bases between. CDR3 amino acids: CASSFPTNWEQYF. The DNA for the CDR3 is TGTGCCAGCAGCTTTCCCACGAACTGGGAGCAGTACTTC.

The gene calls are TRBV27 and TRBJ1-5; a weak D match, TRBD1 (5 bases). CDR1 is MNHEY, CDR2 SMNVEV, per germline (reference sequence). Trimming cost V 4 bases and J 0 bases, with 16 bases left between them. CDR3 length: 17 residues. The CDR3 nucleotides read TGTGCCAGCAGTTCGGAGCAGGGAGGGTATAGCAATCAGCCCCAGCATTTT. As protein: CASSSEQGGYSNQPQHF.

The V gene is TRBV28, the J gene TRBJ2-1; D unclear. The CDR3 is made up of 13 amino acids. Trimming shortened V by 11 bases and J by 6 bases, and 17 bases separated the two germline ends. CDR1 and CDR2 (germline): MDHEN, SYDVKM. This chain's CDR3 is CAVNTNRLNEQFF. In DNA form, the CDR3 reads TGTGCCGTCAACACCAATCGACTCAATGAGCAGTTCTTC.

The chain combines TRBV28 with TRBJ2-5, with 10 bases lining up with TRBD2. J was trimmed by 3 bases and V by 4 bases; bases with no gene match: 8. Looked up from germline, CDR1 is MDHEN and CDR2 is SYDVKM. The CDR3 covers 16 residues. The CDR3 DNA sequence: TGTGCCAGCAGTTCGTCACTAGCGGGGACAAAAGAGACCCAGTACTTC. Its protein product is CASSSSLAGTKETQYF.

This clone occurred once. This chain links TRBV30 with TRBJ1-6; tentative D call: TRBD1 (6 bases). This CDR3 spans 15 amino acids. Germline V gives CDR1 GTSNPN, CDR2 SVGIG (reference sequence). The ends were cut back, 5 bases at V and 0 bases at J, with 11 bases in the middle. CDR3 residues: CAWGGLSSYNSPLHF. The CDR3 coding sequence is TGTGCCTGGGGGGGCCTCAGCTCCTATAATTCACCCCTCCACTTT.

This clone was seen more than once but under ten times. The rearrangement links TRBV19 to TRBJ2-7; 9 bases map to TRBD1. The CDR3 is 14 amino acids. Trimming removed 5 bases from V and 6 bases from J; junction bases left unmatched: 8. Germline V gene lookup returns CDR1 LNHDA and CDR2 SQIVND (reference sequence). The CDR3, as DNA: TGTGCCAGTAGTCCCGGGACAGGGCCTGCCGAGCAGTACTTC. Translated: CASSPGTGPAEQYF.

The gene calls are TRBV6-6 and TRBJ2-5, with unresolved D. The CDR3 totals 14 residues. Germline-derived CDR1 and CDR2 are MNHNY and SVGAGI (reference sequence). Trimming shortened V by 3 bases and J by 5 bases, and 13 bases separated the two germline ends. As DNA, the CDR3 is TGTGCCAGCAGTTATAAAGGCGGATGGGAGACCCAGTACTTC. It codes for CASSYKGGWETQYF.

The chain recombines TRBV11-1 with TRBJ1-2; tentatively, D is TRBD1 (5 bases). The CDR3 contains 14 residues. Germline lookup yields CDR1 SGHAT and CDR2 FQDESV (reference sequence). V lost 2 bases, J lost 2 bases, and 9 bases lay in between. The CDR3 DNA is TGTGCCAGCAGCTTAATAGGGGCCAACTATGGCTACACCTTC. As protein: CASSLIGANYGYTF.

The V and J genes are TRBV10-3 and TRBJ1-5; D is unresolved. The CDR3 length is 15 residues. Between the trimmed V and J ends, which lost 3 bases and 6 bases, there was a span of 15 bases. The germline gives CDR1 ENHRY, CDR2 SYGVKD. DNA of the CDR3: TGTGCCATCAGTGACGCTCAGGTTCAGTCTCAGCCCCAGCATTTT. Encoded protein: CAISDAQVQSQPQHF.

The genes are TRBV9 and TRBJ2-3; 9 bases line up with TRBD2. Germline V gene sequence: CDR1 SGDLS, CDR2 YYNGEE. V trimming: 1 base; J trimming: 3 bases; junction bases outside the gene matches: 6. The CDR3 runs 16 residues. CDR3 nucleotides: TGTGCCAGCAGCGTACAGCGGGGGGTTAGGACAGATACGCAGTATTTT. It yields the protein CASSVQRGVRTDTQYF.

The V gene is TRBV6-5, the J gene TRBJ2-2; 8 positions match TRBD1. Unmatched junction bases numbered 12, after V lost 10 bases and J lost 5 bases. CDR3 length equals 15 residues. Germline V gene data show CDR1 as MNHEY and CDR2 as SVGAGI. CDR3 sequence reads: CAIKGPRQGTGELFF. The CDR3 coding sequence is TGTGCCATCAAAGGACCGAGACAGGGGACCGGGGAGCTGTTTTTT.